This T cell receptor beta chain emerged from a study of post-analysis software for immune sequencing data. General observations from the study: Controls' normalized Chao1 diversity significantly exceeded that of multiple sclerosis patients. Patients carried roughly 5 TRBV segments more frequently than controls did, and TRBV5-6, TRBV5-1 and TRBV20-1 were among them.

As regards this clonotype: The antigen is not known.

This CDR3 is built from 15 residues. The V segment lost 8 bases and the J segment 2 bases; nucleotides outside the gene matches: 11. Germline V CDR1 and CDR2: MNHNY, SVGAGI (reference sequence). The authors incorporated unique molecular identifiers into the TCR beta cDNA libraries. Between roughly 0.9 and 11 million T cells gave rise to 500,000 to 600,000 cDNA molecules. TCRdb reprocessed the PCR reads with MiXCR, giving one entry per CDR3 protein. The sample carries over 300,000 distinct CDR3 sequences, 30% to 45% recorded once. J is TRBJ2-7 and V is TRBV6-6; 8 bases are shared with TRBD2. Source material: blood. The source is a girl aged 10-17 years with multiple sclerosis. CDR3 coding DNA: TGTGCCAGCGGGACTATGGGCGGGGGGACCTACGAGCAGTACTTC. Protein product: CASGTMGGGTYEQYF.